This T cell receptor beta chain is drawn from a study of OX40 agonist ivuxolimab in advanced cancers. Study-wide background: Participants, roughly 81% male, averaged around 64 years of age, ranging from roughly 23 to 90. General study findings and limits: In the expanded peripheral T cells, antigen specificity was never determined.

The CDR3 length is 15 residues. Data came from immunoSEQ multiplex PCR; TCRdb stores just in-frame clones and leaves some out. The sample includes tens of thousands of clones, about 84% of them seen just once. Turning to this clone: What it binds is unknown.

The source of this sequence is an adult with an advanced solid tumor such as melanoma, head and neck, liver or kidney cancer. The specimen comprised CD4+ or CD8+ T cells sorted from blood, sampled in a trial of the OX40 agonist ivuxolimab. The gene calls are TRBV7-5 and TRBJ2-7. TRBV7-5 is noted as a pseudogene. The CDR3 protein is CVRSLGGPYSYEQYV. CDR3 coding DNA: TGTGTCAGAAGCTTAGGTGGCCCTTACTCCTACGAGCAGTACGTC.